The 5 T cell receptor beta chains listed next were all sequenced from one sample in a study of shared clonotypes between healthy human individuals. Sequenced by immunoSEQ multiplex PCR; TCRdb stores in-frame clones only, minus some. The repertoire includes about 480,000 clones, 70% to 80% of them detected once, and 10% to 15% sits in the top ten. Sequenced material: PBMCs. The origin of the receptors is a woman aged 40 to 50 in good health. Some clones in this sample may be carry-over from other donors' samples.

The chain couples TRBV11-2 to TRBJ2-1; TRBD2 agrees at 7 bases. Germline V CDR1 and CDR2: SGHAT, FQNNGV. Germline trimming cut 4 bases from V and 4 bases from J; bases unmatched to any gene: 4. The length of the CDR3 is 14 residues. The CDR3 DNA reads TGTGCCAGCAGCTGGGACTATCAATACAATGAGCAGTTCTTC. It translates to CASSWDYQYNEQFF.

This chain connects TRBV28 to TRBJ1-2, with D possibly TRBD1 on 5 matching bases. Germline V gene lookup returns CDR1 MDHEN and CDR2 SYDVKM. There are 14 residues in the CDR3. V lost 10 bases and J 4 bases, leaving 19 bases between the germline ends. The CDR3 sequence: CATEQAENPYGYTF. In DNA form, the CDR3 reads TGTGCCACAGAACAGGCAGAAAACCCCTATGGCTACACCTTC.

The CDR3 sequence is CASSQGRGRVTEAFF. The CDR3 DNA sequence: TGCGCCAGCAGCCAGGGCAGGGGCAGGGTCACTGAAGCTTTCTTT. The chain joins TRBV4-1 to TRBJ1-1; tentative D call: TRBD1 (6 bases). Germline V gene sequence: CDR1 MGHRA, CDR2 YSYEKL. V shed 3 bases and J shed 4 bases, with 15 bases lying between them. This CDR3 is 15 amino acids long.

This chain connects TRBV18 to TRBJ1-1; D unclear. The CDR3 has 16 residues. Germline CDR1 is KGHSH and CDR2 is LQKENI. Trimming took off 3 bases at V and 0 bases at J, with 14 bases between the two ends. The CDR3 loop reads CASSPSPLEMNTEAFF. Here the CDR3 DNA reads TGTGCCAGCTCACCCTCGCCCCTTGAGATGAACACTGAAGCTTTCTTT.

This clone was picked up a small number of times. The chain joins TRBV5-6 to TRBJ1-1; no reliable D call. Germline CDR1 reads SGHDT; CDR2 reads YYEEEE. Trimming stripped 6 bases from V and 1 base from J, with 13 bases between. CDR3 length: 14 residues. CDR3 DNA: TGTGCCAGCAACTGGGCTTACGGGAACACTGAAGCTTTCTTT. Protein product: CASNWAYGNTEAFF.